One and the same sample provided the 17 T cell receptor beta chains below, sequenced in a study of early T cells in non-severe SARS-CoV-2 infection. MiXCR, applied by TCRdb to the 5' RACE reads, yields one record per CDR3 protein. Of tens of thousands of distinct CDR3 sequences listed, over 7% are singletons. Sequencing was performed on whole blood. Source of these receptors: an adult who was a healthcare worker with PCR-confirmed SARS-CoV-2 infection or an uninfected control (not recorded which).

V and J are TRBV6-1 and TRBJ2-3; D ambiguous. Trimming removed 1 base at V and 8 bases at J, with 13 bases between. This CDR3 region has 14 residues. CDR1 MNHNS and CDR2 SASEGT come from the germline V gene. CDR3 amino acids: CASSEGRMGSTQYF. For the CDR3, the DNA is TGTGCCAGCAGTGAAGGGCGTATGGGCAGTACGCAGTATTTT.

The chain links TRBV6-6 to TRBJ2-4, with D possibly being TRBD1 (6 bases). V was clipped by 7 bases and J by 5 bases, with 15 bases between them. From germline, CDR1 is MNHNY and CDR2 SVGAGI (reference sequence). The CDR3 is 14 residues long. CDR3 protein: CASNDSGQQNIQYF. In DNA form, the CDR3 reads TGTGCCAGCAATGATTCAGGACAGCAAAACATTCAGTACTTC.

This clonotype turned up a few times. The genes are TRBV29-1 and TRBJ2-1; no reliable D call. Germline V CDR1 and CDR2: SQVTM, ANQGSEA. This CDR3 region has 13 residues. Trimming removed 2 bases from V and 4 bases from J, with 9 bases in between. This chain's CDR3 is CSVELLGYNEQFF. The CDR3 region has the DNA TGCAGCGTTGAACTGCTTGGTTACAATGAGCAGTTCTTC.

The CDR3 DNA is TGCAGCGTTGAAGACGTCGGAGTAAGCGCTGAAGCTTTCTTT. Translating it yields CSVEDVGVSAEAFF. The V gene is TRBV29-1, the J gene TRBJ1-1; no clear D. Germline CDR1 is SQVTM and CDR2 is ANQGSEA. V gave up 0 bases and J gave up 6 bases, with 14 bases separating them. The CDR3 is made up of 14 amino acids.

The chain joins TRBV21-1 to TRBJ2-3; the table's D call, TRBD2, was not checked against the DNA. TRBV21-1 is noted as a pseudogene. The CDR3 contains 14 residues. The CDR3, as DNA: TGTGCCAGCAGCGGCAGTATAGCGGGAGATACGCAGTATTTT. This encodes CASSGSIAGDTQYF.

V usage is TRBV29-1 and J usage is TRBJ2-7; D is ambiguous. The CDR3 extends over 13 amino acids. The germline V and J ends were trimmed by 4 bases and 2 bases, with 12 bases remaining between them. Germline V gene data show CDR1 as SQVTM and CDR2 as ANQGSEA. This CDR3 is CSVVTTQAYEQYF. The CDR3 DNA reads as TGCAGCGTTGTTACAACCCAAGCCTACGAGCAGTACTTC.

The chain has TRBV6-6 and TRBJ2-1, with D perhaps matching TRBD1 (6 bases). This CDR3 comprises 16 residues. V was pared by 6 bases and J by 7 bases, with 22 bases between. CDR1 and CDR2 from the germline V gene are MNHNY and SVGAGI (reference sequence). The CDR3: CASRGQGIVSWNEQFF. In DNA form, the CDR3 reads TGTGCCAGCAGAGGTCAGGGGATCGTTTCTTGGAATGAGCAGTTCTTC.

In its sample, this clonotype was seen many times. The rearrangement links TRBV12-3 or TRBV12-4 to TRBJ2-5; D gene unclear. Trimming shortened V by 3 bases and J by 5 bases, and 4 bases separated the two germline ends. This CDR3 has 11 residues. In DNA, the CDR3 is TGTGCCAGCAGTTTGGGGGAGACCCAGTACTTC. Encoded protein: CASSLGETQYF.

The chain is built from TRBV7-2 and TRBJ2-5; TRBD2 matches at 9 bases. The J segment lost 4 bases and the V segment lost 3 bases, leaving 6 bases of the junction unmatched. Germline-derived CDR1 and CDR2 are SGHTA and FQGNSA. There are 15 residues in the CDR3. The CDR3 here is CASSFSGSEGETQYF. The CDR3 DNA sequence: TGTGCCAGCAGCTTTAGCGGGAGTGAGGGAGAGACCCAGTACTTC.

This clonotype is classed as medium-sized. This chain links TRBV27 with TRBJ2-3; D remains unclear. Germline V gene sequence: CDR1 MNHEY, CDR2 SMNVEV (reference sequence). The CDR3 has 11 residues. V lost 10 bases to trimming and J lost 7 bases, with 12 bases between them. The CDR3 reads CATQDGHTQYF. As DNA, the CDR3 is TGTGCCACCCAGGACGGGCATACGCAGTATTTT.

The gene calls are TRBV30 and TRBJ2-1; D call uncertain. Germline loops: CDR1 GTSNPN, CDR2 SVGIG (reference sequence). The V and J ends lost 6 bases and 7 bases respectively, with 16 bases between them. The CDR3 consists of 13 residues. CDR3 in amino acids: CACFNFYQNEQFF. The CDR3, as DNA: TGTGCCTGTTTCAACTTCTACCAGAATGAGCAGTTCTTC.

There are a few counts of this clonotype. The chain links TRBV28 to TRBJ1-6, with D hard to call. The CDR3 sequence is 13 residues long. V was cut by 3 bases and J by 7 bases, with 7 bases left in between. Germline V gene sequence: CDR1 MDHEN, CDR2 SYDVKM. The CDR3 spells CASSFRGNSPLHF. DNA of the CDR3: TGTGCCAGCAGTTTCCGTGGGAATTCACCCCTCCACTTT. The full variable domain, its missing parts supplied by reference TRBV28 and TRBJ1-6, is DVKVTQSSRYLVKRTGEKVFLECVQDMDHENMFWYRQDPGLGLRLIYFSYDVKMKEKGDIPEGYSVSREKKERFSLILESASTNQTSMYLCASSFRGNSPLHFGNGTRLTVT.

This clonotype was detected only a few times. The chain links TRBV28 to TRBJ2-5; weak D call: TRBD1 (6 bases). V lost 3 bases and J lost 5, with 19 bases in between. The CDR3 is 16 amino acids. Germline CDR1 reads MDHEN; CDR2 reads SYDVKM. The CDR3 is CASSFSGRGFGETQYF. CDR3 nucleotides: TGTGCCAGCAGTTTCAGTGGCAGGGGATTCGGTGAGACCCAGTACTTC.

At least ten counts were recorded for this clonotype. A clone one base away is much larger, so this may be a read error. V usage is TRBV4-2 and J usage is TRBJ1-2; D unresolved. The CDR3 is made up of 15 amino acids. CDR1 is LGHNA and CDR2 is YNFKEQ in the germline V gene. The V and J ends lost 0 bases and 2 bases respectively, with 10 bases between them. CDR3 residues: CASSQDSVKNYGYTF. CDR3 nucleotide sequence: TGTGCCAGCAGCCAAGACAGCGTCAAAAACTATGGCTACACCTTC.

This clonotype was found a few times. The genes are TRBV28 and TRBJ2-3, with 9 nucleotides matching TRBD2. The CDR3 has 14 amino acids. Per germline, CDR1 MDHEN and CDR2 SYDVKM. Germline trimming cut 3 bases from V and 6 bases from J; bases unmatched to any gene: 4. The CDR3 here is CASSLRLAVDTQYF. CDR3 nucleotide sequence: TGTGCCAGCAGTTTGAGACTAGCGGTGGATACGCAGTATTTT.

This clonotype was recorded many times. This chain connects TRBV20-1 to TRBJ1-1; maybe TRBD1 (5 bases). Trimming removed 2 bases at V and 4 bases at J, with 14 bases between. The CDR3 is 14 residues long. The germline V gene encodes CDR1 DFQATT and CDR2 SNEGSKA (reference sequence). CDR3 bases: TGCAGTGCTAGATCCCTAGGGGAGGGCACTGAAGCTTTCTTT. It specifies CSARSLGEGTEAFF.

CDR3 sequence reads: CASRGENTEAFF. Here the CDR3 DNA reads TGTGCCAGCAGAGGAGAGAACACTGAAGCTTTCTTT. The chain joins TRBV7-8 to TRBJ1-1; unclear D gene. Germline V gene lookup returns CDR1 SGHVS and CDR2 FQNEAQ. The CDR3 has 12 amino acids. V lost 6 bases to trimming and J lost 1 base, with 6 bases between them. The full variable domain, with the rest looked up from reference TRBV7-8 and TRBJ1-1, is GAGVSQSPRYKVAKRGQDVALRCDPISGHVSLFWYQQALGQGPEFLTYFQNEAQLDKSGLPSDRFFAERPEGSVSTLKIQRTQQEDSAVYLCASRGENTEAFFGQGTRLTVV.